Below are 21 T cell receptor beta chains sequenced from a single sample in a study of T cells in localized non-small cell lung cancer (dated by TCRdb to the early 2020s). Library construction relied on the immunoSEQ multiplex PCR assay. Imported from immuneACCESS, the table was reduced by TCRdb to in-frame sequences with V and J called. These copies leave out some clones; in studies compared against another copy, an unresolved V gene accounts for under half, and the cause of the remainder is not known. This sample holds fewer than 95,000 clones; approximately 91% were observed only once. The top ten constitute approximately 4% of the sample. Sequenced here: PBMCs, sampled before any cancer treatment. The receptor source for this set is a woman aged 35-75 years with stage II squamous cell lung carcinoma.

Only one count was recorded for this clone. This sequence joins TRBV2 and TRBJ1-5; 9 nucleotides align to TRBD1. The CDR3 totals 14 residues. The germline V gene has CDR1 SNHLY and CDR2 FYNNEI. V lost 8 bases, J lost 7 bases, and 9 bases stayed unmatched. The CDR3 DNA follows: TGTGCCAGCTCCTGGGACAGGGCAGTCCAGCCCCAGCATTTT. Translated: CASSWDRAVQPQHF.

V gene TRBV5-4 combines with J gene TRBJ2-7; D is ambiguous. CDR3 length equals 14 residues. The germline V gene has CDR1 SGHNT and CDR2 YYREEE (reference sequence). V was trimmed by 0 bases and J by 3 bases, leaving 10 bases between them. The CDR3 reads CASSLEPSSYEQYF. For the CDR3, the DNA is TGTGCCAGCAGCTTGGAACCGTCCAGCTACGAGCAGTACTTC.

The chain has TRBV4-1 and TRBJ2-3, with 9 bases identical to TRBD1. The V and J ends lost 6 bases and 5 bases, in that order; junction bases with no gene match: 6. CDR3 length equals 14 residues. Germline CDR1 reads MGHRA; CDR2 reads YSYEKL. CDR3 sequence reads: CASRDRGPGDTQYF. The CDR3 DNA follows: TGCGCCAGCAGGGACAGGGGCCCAGGAGATACGCAGTATTTT.

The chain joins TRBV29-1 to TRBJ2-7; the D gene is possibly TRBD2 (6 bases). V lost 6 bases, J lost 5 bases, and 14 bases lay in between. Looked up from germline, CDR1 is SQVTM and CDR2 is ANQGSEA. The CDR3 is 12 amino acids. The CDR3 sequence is CSVVIWGDEQYF. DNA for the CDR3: TGCAGCGTAGTTATTTGGGGGGACGAGCAGTACTTC.

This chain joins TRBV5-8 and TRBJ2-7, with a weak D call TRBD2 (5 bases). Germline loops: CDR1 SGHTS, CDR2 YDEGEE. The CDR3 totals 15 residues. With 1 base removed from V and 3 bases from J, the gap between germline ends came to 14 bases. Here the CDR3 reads CASSLWETKGYEQYF. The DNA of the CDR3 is TGTGCCAGCAGCTTGTGGGAGACCAAGGGCTACGAGCAGTACTTC.

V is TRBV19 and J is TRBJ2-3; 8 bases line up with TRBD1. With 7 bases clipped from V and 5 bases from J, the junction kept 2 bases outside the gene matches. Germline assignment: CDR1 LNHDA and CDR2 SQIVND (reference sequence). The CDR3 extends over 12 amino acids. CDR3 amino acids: CASIGTGDTQYF. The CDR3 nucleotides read TGTGCCAGTATTGGGACAGGAGATACGCAGTATTTT.

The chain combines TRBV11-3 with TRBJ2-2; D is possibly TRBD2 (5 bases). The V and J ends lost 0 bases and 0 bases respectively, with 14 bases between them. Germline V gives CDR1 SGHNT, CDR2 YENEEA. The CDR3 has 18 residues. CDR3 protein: CASSLDPGAAANTGELFF. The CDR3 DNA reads TGTGCCAGCAGCTTAGATCCCGGAGCGGCGGCGAACACCGGGGAGCTGTTTTTT.

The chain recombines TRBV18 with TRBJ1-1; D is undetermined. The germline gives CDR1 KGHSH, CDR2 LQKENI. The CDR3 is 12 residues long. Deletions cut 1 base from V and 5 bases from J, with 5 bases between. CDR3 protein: CASSPLRTEAFF. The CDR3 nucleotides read TGTGCCAGCTCACCACTCAGGACTGAAGCTTTCTTT.

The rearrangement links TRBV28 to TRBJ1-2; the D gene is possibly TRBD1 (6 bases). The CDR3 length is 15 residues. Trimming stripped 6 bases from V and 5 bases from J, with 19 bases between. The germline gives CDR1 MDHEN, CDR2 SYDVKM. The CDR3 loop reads CASSPDRISPYGYTF. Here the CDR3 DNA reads TGTGCCAGCAGCCCAGACAGGATAAGCCCTTATGGCTACACCTTC.

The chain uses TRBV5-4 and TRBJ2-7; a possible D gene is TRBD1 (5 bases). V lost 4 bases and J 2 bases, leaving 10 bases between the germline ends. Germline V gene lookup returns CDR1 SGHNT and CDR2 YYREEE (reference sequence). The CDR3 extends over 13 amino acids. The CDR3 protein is CASSPDRAYEQYF. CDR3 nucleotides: TGTGCCAGCAGCCCAGACAGAGCCTACGAGCAGTACTTC.

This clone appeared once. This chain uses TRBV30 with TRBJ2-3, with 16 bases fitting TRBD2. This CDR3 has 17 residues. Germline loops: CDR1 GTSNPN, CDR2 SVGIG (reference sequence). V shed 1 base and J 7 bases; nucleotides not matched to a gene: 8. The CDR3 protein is CAWSAPPGLAGGNTQYF. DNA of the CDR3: TGTGCCTGGAGTGCCCCCCCGGGACTAGCGGGAGGGAATACGCAGTATTTT.

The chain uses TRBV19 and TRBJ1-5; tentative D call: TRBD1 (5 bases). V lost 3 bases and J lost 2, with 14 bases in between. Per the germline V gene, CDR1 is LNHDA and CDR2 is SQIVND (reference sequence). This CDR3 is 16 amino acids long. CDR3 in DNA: TGTGCCAGTAGTATTCGCCCGCCGGGGGGCAATCAGCCCCAGCATTTT. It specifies CASSIRPPGGNQPQHF.

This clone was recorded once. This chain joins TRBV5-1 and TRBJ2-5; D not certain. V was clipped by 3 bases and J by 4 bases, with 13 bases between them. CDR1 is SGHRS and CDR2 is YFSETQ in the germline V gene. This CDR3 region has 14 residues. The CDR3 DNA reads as TGCGCCAGCAGCTCCCTGGGCCCCAGAGAGACCCAGTACTTC. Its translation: CASSSLGPRETQYF. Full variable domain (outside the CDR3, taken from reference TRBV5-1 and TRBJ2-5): KAGVTQTPRYLIKTRGQQVTLSCSPISGHRSVSWYQQTPGQGLQFLFEYFSETQRNKGNFPGRFSGRQFSNSRSEMNVSTLELGDSALYLCASSSLGPRETQYFGPGTRLLVL.

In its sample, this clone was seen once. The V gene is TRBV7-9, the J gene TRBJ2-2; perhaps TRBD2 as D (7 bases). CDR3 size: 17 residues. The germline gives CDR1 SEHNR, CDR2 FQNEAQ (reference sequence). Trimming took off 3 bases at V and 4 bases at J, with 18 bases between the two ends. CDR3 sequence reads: CASSLGPQGRVTGELFF. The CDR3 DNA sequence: TGTGCCAGCAGCTTGGGGCCGCAGGGGAGGGTCACCGGGGAGCTGTTTTTT.

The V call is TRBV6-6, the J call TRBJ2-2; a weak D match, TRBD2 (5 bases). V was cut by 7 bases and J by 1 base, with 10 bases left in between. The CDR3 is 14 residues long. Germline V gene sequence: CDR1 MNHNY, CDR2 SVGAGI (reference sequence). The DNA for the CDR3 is TGTGCCAGCAACTATGAGGGGAACACCGGGGAGCTGTTTTTT. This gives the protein CASNYEGNTGELFF.

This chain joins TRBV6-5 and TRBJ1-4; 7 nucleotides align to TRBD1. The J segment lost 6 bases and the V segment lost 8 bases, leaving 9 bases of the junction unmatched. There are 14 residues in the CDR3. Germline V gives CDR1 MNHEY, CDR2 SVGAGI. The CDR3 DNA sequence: TGTGCCAGCGGTAGGGGGCGAGCGGATGAAAAACTGTTTTTT. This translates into CASGRGRADEKLFF.

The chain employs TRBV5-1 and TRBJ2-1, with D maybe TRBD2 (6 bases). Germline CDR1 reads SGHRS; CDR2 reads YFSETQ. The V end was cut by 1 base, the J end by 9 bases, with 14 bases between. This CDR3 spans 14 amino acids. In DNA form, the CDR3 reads TGCGCCAGCAGCTTGACGGCGGGAATCTCTGAGCAGTTCTTC. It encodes CASSLTAGISEQFF.

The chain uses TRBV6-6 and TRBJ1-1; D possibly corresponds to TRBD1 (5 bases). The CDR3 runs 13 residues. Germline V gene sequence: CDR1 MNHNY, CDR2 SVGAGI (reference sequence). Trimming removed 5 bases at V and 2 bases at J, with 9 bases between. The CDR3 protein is CASSTRDNTEAFF. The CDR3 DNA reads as TGTGCCAGCAGTACGAGGGACAACACTGAAGCTTTCTTT.

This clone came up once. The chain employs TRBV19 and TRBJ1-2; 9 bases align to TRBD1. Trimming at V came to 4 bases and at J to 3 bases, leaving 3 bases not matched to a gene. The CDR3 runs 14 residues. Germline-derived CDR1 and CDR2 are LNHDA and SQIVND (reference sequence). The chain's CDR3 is CASSSGTGHYGYTF. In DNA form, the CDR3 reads TGTGCCAGTAGTAGCGGGACAGGGCACTATGGCTACACCTTC.

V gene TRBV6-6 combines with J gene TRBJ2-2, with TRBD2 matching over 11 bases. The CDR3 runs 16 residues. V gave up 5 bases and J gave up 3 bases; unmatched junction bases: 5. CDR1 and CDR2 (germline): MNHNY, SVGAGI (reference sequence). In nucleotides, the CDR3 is TGTGCCAGCAGTGGGAGTAGCGGGAGGGACACCGGGGAGCTGTTTTTT. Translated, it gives CASSGSSGRDTGELFF.

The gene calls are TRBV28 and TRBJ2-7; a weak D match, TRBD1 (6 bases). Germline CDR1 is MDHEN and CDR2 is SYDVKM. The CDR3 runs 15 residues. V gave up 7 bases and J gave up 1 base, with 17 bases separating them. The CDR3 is CASTIGQSGSYEQYF. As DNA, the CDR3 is TGTGCCAGCACCATCGGACAGTCAGGGTCCTACGAGCAGTACTTC.